What follows are 15 T cell receptor beta chains derived from one specimen sequenced in a study of T cells in narcolepsy. The protocol was immunoSEQ multiplex PCR, while the TCRdb copy is restricted to in-frame clones and leaves out a portion. In the table there are roughly 40,000 clones, approximately 86% of which are singletons. Sequenced material: CD45RA- memory CD4+ T cells from PBMCs. The receptors were sampled from a human donor with narcolepsy.

This chain links TRBV6-1 with TRBJ2-1, with D unresolved. The CDR3 has 10 amino acids. Germline V gives CDR1 MNHNS, CDR2 SASEGT. The V end lost 8 bases, the J end lost 9 bases, and 8 bases lay between the germline ends. As DNA, the CDR3 is TGTGCCAGCCGGAACACTGAGCAGTTCTTC. It codes for CASRNTEQFF.

This sequence joins TRBV9 and TRBJ2-7; no clear D gene. CDR3 length equals 14 residues. V gave up 0 bases and J gave up 3 bases, with 10 bases separating them. Germline V gene data show CDR1 as SGDLS and CDR2 as YYNGEE. The CDR3: CASSVGDNNYEQYF. The CDR3 DNA follows: TGTGCCAGCAGCGTAGGTGACAACAACTACGAGCAGTACTTC. Full variable domain (missing parts from reference TRBV9 and TRBJ2-7): DSGVTQTPKHLITATGQRVTLRCSPRSGDLSVYWYQQSLDQGLQFLIQYYNGEERAKGNILERFSAQQFPDLHSELNLSSLELGDSALYFCASSVGDNNYEQYFGPGTRLTVT.

The chain couples TRBV7-9 to TRBJ1-2; no definite D call. This CDR3 has 16 residues. CDR1 is SEHNR, CDR2 FQNEAQ, per germline (reference sequence). V was pared by 5 bases and J by 6 bases, with 22 bases between. As DNA, the CDR3 is TGTGCCAGCAGCCCATTTGGGATCGCCTCCCCCCATGGCTACACCTTC. Amino acids: CASSPFGIASPHGYTF.

The V call is TRBV30, the J call TRBJ2-7; tentatively, D is TRBD2 (7 bases). The germline V and J ends were trimmed by 8 bases and 5 bases, with 25 bases remaining between them. Germline V gene lookup returns CDR1 GTSNPN and CDR2 SVGIG (reference sequence). The CDR3 is 15 residues long. CDR3 nucleotides: TGTGCCGGGGTGTTTGGGGGGGCCCTTATAAACGAGCAGTACTTC. Protein product: CAGVFGGALINEQYF.

The chain links TRBV5-4 to TRBJ2-2; TRBD2 matches 13 bases. This CDR3 comprises 16 residues. CDR1 and CDR2 from the germline V gene are SGHNT and YYREEE (reference sequence). J gave up 4 bases and V 4 bases, and 4 bases lay outside the gene matches. The CDR3 sequence: CASSPRTSGGTGELFF. The CDR3 DNA is TGTGCCAGCAGCCCGAGGACTAGCGGGGGCACCGGGGAGCTGTTTTTT.

In this sample, this clone turned up once. Here the CDR3 reads CASSEEGNSLGETQYF. DNA of the CDR3: TGTGCCAGCAGTGAAGAAGGGAACTCTCTGGGGGAGACCCAGTACTTC. V usage is TRBV2 and J usage is TRBJ2-5; no firm D call. Trimming took 1 base from V and 5 from J, leaving 17 bases between them. CDR3 size: 16 residues. Germline-derived CDR1 and CDR2 are SNHLY and FYNNEI.

The chain links TRBV9 to TRBJ2-3, with D possibly matching TRBD2 (7 bases). Germline V CDR1 and CDR2: SGDLS, YYNGEE. This CDR3 contains 13 residues. V lost 6 bases and J lost 5, with 13 bases in between. The CDR3 bases are TGTGCCAGCAACCCCGGGGGGCTAGATACGCAGTATTTT. Its translation: CASNPGGLDTQYF.

The chain uses TRBV10-3 and TRBJ1-1; no clear D gene. The CDR3 has 13 residues. Trimming left V 6 bases short and J 1 base short, with 9 bases between. Germline values: CDR1 ENHRY, CDR2 SYGVKD. This chain's CDR3 is CAIRRTGNTEAFF. The CDR3 DNA reads as TGTGCCATCAGGAGGACGGGGAACACTGAAGCTTTCTTT.

This sequence joins TRBV11-2 and TRBJ2-7, with 8 bases aligning to TRBD1. There are 17 residues in the CDR3. The V gene end was trimmed by 3 bases and the J gene end by 5 bases; junction bases not matched to a gene: 15. The germline gives CDR1 SGHAT, CDR2 FQNNGV. The CDR3 DNA follows: TGTGCCAGCAGCTTGAGGACAGGGACCCCCTCGATGGACGAGCAGTACTTC. Its translation: CASSLRTGTPSMDEQYF.

The rearrangement uses TRBV14 and TRBJ2-5, with D perhaps matching TRBD1 or TRBD2 (5 bases each). The germline CDR1 and CDR2 sequences are SGHDN and FVKESK. The CDR3 extends over 16 amino acids. V gave up 1 base and J gave up 1 base, with 13 bases separating them. As DNA, the CDR3 is TGTGCCAGCAGCCAAGTGGTCGGGGCGGTCCAAGAGACCCAGTACTTC. It specifies CASSQVVGAVQETQYF.

About this clone: An end of the junction differs from the germline gene, which may be a read error. The chain joins TRBV7-7 to TRBJ2-3; 13 nucleotides match TRBD2. There are 15 residues in the CDR3. Germline CDR1 SSHAT, CDR2 FNYEAQ (reference sequence). As DNA, the CDR3 is TGTGCTAGCAGCTCACTAGCGGGGGGGCCGGGTACGCAGTATTTT. It yields the protein CASSSLAGGPGTQYF.

J is TRBJ1-4 and V is TRBV29-1, with 7 bases fitting TRBD1. The V gene's germline CDR1 is SQVTM and CDR2 ANQGSEA. The CDR3 spans 14 residues. V trimming: 1 base; J trimming: 6 bases; junction bases outside the gene matches: 5. The CDR3 bases are TGCAGCGTTGAAGGGGACAGTTTCCATGAAAAACTGTTTTTT. It encodes CSVEGDSFHEKLFF.

The V call is TRBV28, the J call TRBJ1-5; D unclear. The germline CDR1 and CDR2 sequences are MDHEN and SYDVKM. The CDR3 loop spans 14 amino acids. Trimming removed 10 bases at V and 1 base at J, with 14 bases between. CDR3 in DNA: TGTGCCATACAAAAGGGAGGGAGCAATCAGCCCCAGCATTTT. Translating it yields CAIQKGGSNQPQHF.

This rearrangement joins TRBV7-2 to TRBJ2-3; 9 bases line up with TRBD2. Germline V gives CDR1 SGHTA, CDR2 FQGNSA. The CDR3 runs 15 residues. V was clipped by 5 bases and J by 1 base; unmatched bases: 4. CDR3 protein: CASSLSGGRTDTQYF. The CDR3 region has the DNA TGTGCCAGCAGCCTCAGCGGGGGGCGCACAGATACGCAGTATTTT.

This chain joins TRBV5-4 and TRBJ2-3; 7 positions agree with TRBD2. The CDR3 consists of 15 residues. Germline CDR1 SGHNT, CDR2 YYREEE (reference sequence). J lost 3 bases, V lost 0 bases, and 4 bases had no gene match. CDR3 sequence (DNA): TGTGCCAGCAGCTTGGGAGACGGGGGGACAGATACGCAGTATTTT. Its translation: CASSLGDGGTDTQYF.